This T cell receptor (beta chain) is from a study of blood T cell dynamics during melanoma immunotherapy. Repertoires were generated with immunoSEQ multiplex PCR, while TCRdb's copy carries only in-frame clones and drops some. The table shows more than 8,500 clones, with nearly 90% occurring only once. CDR3 size: 13 residues. Germline V gene lookup returns CDR1 MDHEN and CDR2 SYDVKM. V dropped 5 bases and J dropped 6 bases, with 11 bases sitting between them. Time point meaning: week 3, after first cycle of checkpoint inhibitor. One draw preceded checkpoint blockade; another followed its first cycle at week 3.

The receptor was isolated from a human donor with melanoma. The rearrangement links TRBV28 to TRBJ2-1; possible D gene TRBD1, 7 bases. The sequencing here drew on blood, taken from a patient treated with checkpoint blockade. This CDR3 is CASSPRGANEQFF. In DNA form, the CDR3 reads TGTGCCAGCAGTCCCAGGGGGGCCAATGAGCAGTTCTTC.